The source of this TCR beta chain is a study of PD-1 blockade in classical Hodgkin lymphoma. The ends lost 5 bases at V and 1 base at J; junction bases unmatched: 8. The germline V gene encodes CDR1 MNHNY and CDR2 SVGAGI (reference sequence). CDR3 length equals 16 residues. The sample's time point: cycle 4 day 1 (C4D1), after less than 7 weeks of nivolumab. Brentuximab vedotin exposure varied, and every patient relapsed after autologous stem cell transplantation. Whole-study results and caveats: At baseline, newly diagnosed patients reportedly showed less TCR diversity than healthy donors.

Assay: immunoSEQ multiplex PCR; the TCRdb copy retains only in-frame clones and omits some. The data hold around 100,000 clones, with 90% observed a single time. Concerning this clone: Its specificity is unknown.

The sequences come from peripheral blood mononuclear cells (PBMCs), collected before the fourth cycle of nivolumab. The source is a human donor with classical Hodgkin lymphoma. The rearrangement links TRBV6-6 to TRBJ1-1, with 9 bases aligning to TRBD1. CDR3: CASSKGGTGWNTEAFF. CDR3 nucleotide sequence: TGTGCCAGCAGTAAGGGGGGGACAGGGTGGAACACTGAAGCTTTCTTT.